This section outlines one T cell receptor beta chain sequence together with its context. This sample stems from a study of blood T cell repertoires in COVID-19. Study information: The samples span acute and convalescent COVID-19 from the United States, Italy and Spain. The cDNA or gDNA used as material had been derived from T cells, B-cell-depleted T cells, or PBMCs.

There are 12 residues in the CDR3. V was clipped by 5 bases and J by 5 bases; unmatched bases: 1. Germline V gene sequence: CDR1 SQVTM, CDR2 ANQGSEA. The authors' processing: Reference gene primer amplification in the assay estimated nucleated cell counts. Sequencing was performed with immunoSEQ multiplex PCR; in TCRdb, only in-frame clones are kept and a portion is missing. V and J calls and clone size come straight from that table; D and trimming were deduced from the DNA. The sample contains about 100,000 clones, approximately 86% of which appear only once. This clonotype was obtained from a man aged 80 or over with acute or convalescent COVID-19. Sequenced sample: peripheral blood. The V and J genes are TRBV29-1 and TRBJ1-5, with 9 positions matching TRBD1. The chain's CDR3 is CSVRQGDQPQHF. In DNA, the CDR3 is TGCAGCGTTCGACAGGGGGATCAGCCCCAGCATTTT.